This T cell receptor (beta chain) was captured in a study of CD8+CD57+ T cells in acquired aplastic anemia (dated by TCRdb to the late 2010s). For context, the study as a whole: A mean of around 3 ug of DNA, ranging from roughly 0.19 to 27.4 ug, was extracted from sorted CD4+ and CD8+ cells. CD8+CD57+ expansion was defined as a frequency above the mean frequency observed in healthy subjects.

Points the paper makes about the study in general: Between patients and healthy controls, no significant difference in CD8+ Simpson's diversity was found (P=0.060). About 30 CD8+ CDR3 sequences were found to be shared between patients and controls, but these sequences appeared to be highly expressed in patients and within the immunodominant clones of the patients.

Genomic DNA served as template for TCR beta VDJ combination and CDR3 sequence profiling. An Illumina HiSeq 2000 was used for TCR repertoire sequencing. Per the authors' processing: TRBV/TRBJ rearrangement plots, CDR3 size and DJ length profiles, and Simpson's diversity index were used to evaluate the repertoires. The most abundant DNA sequence in the deep sequencing data was defined as the immunodominant clone. CDR3 amino acid sequences were checked for sharing across subjects and were also compared against the VDJdb database and published repertoires. Using fastp at Q25 and MiXCR, TCRdb reprocessed the public reads and kept productive beta chains. Duplicate CDR3 protein sequences are folded into a single record with the most common DNA and genes. What appears here as the V and J calls and clone size reflects TCRdb's work, not the paper's. This sample lists about 200,000 distinct CDR3 sequences; 65% were detected once. Of the sample, around three fifths is held by the ten largest clones.

V gives up 1 base and J gives up 0 bases, and the segment between their germline ends measures 7 bases. From the germline V gene, CDR1 is SGDLS and CDR2 is YYNGEE. Taken from cysteine to phenylalanine, the CDR3 has 14 residues. The sequence is cut down to CDR3 DNA, 42 bases in frame from base 1. Expansion of CD8+CD57+ cells had been shown by flow cytometry in the patients chosen for sequencing. All patients had severe acquired aplastic anemia diagnosed by International Study of Aplastic Anemia and Agranulocytosis and Camitta criteria. Patients had received no therapy at the time of blood sampling. In the study, sorted CD4+ and CD8+ blood T cells from patients with severe aplastic anemia and from healthy subjects underwent deep sequencing of TCR repertoires. In the USA, patient enrollment took place under clinicaltrials.gov protocols 00001620, 01623167, 00001397, 00071045, 00081523 and 00961064. Ficoll-Paque density gradient centrifugation was used to isolate peripheral blood mononuclear cells. CD4+ and CD8+ T cells were sorted by FACS or magnetic beads before DNA extraction.

Comments on this clonotype: Its antigen is still unknown. Base qualities were left out, and no much larger clone turns up one base away.

The receptor comes from a human donor with aplastic anemia. The chain is made from TRBV9 and TRBJ1-2, with the D gene not clear enough to name. Sequencing used sorted CD4+, CD8+, or CD8+CD57+ T cells (not recorded which) from PBMCs. In nucleotides, the sequence is TGTGCCAGCAGCGTAAAGGCAGCTAACTATGGCTACACCTTC. It encodes CASSVKAANYGYTF.